This TCR beta chain was documented in a study of T cells in Graves' hyperthyroidism and ophthalmopathy. This CDR3 contains 14 residues. The germline CDR1 and CDR2 sequences are MDHEN and SYDVKM. With 4 bases clipped from V and 3 bases from J, the junction kept 3 bases outside the gene matches. Patients showing uncontrolled infection, other autoimmune disease, pregnancy or lactation were ineligible. The study based diagnoses on clinical symptoms, serum thyroxine and TRAb, thyroid ultrasound and orbital computed tomography. This clonotype has a count of ten or more. Its specificity is not known. Whole-study findings and limits: Most expanded thyroid clonotypes above 0.001 also appeared in blood. Ophthalmopathy prediction by the model preceded onset by a median approximately 5.9 months.

Regions amplified from RNA transcripts were the TCR beta CDR3 regions. HTBI primers were the set used in a first-round RT-PCR of the TCR CDR3. TCRdb re-derived calls from the multiplex PCR reads in MiXCR, one entry per CDR3 protein. Found here are 600,000 or so distinct CDR3 sequences, roughly 15% of them singletons; the top ten hold around 13%. This TCR was recovered from a woman between 45 and 60 years old with Graves' ophthalmopathy. Sequencing was performed on blood. V and J are TRBV28 and TRBJ2-4, with 7 bases aligning to TRBD1. CDR3 sequence reads: CASSSGQNKNIQYF. The CDR3 DNA reads as TGTGCCAGCAGTTCGGGACAGAACAAAAACATTCAGTACTTC. Full variable domain (rest looked up from reference TRBV28 and TRBJ2-4): DVKVTQSSRYLVKRTGEKVFLECVQDMDHENMFWYRQDPGLGLRLIYFSYDVKMKEKGDIPEGYSVSREKKERFSLILESASTNQTSMYLCASSSGQNKNIQYFGAGTRLSVL.